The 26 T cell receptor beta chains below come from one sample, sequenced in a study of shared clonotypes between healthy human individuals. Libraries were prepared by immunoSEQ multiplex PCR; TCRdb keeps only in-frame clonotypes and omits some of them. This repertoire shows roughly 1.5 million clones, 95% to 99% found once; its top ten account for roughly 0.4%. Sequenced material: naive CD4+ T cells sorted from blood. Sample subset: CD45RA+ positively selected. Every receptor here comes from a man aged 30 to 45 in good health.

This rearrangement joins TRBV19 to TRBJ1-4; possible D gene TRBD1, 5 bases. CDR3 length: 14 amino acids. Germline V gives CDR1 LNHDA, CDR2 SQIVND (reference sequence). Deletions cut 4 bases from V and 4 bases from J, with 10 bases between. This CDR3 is CASSTGLSNEKLFF. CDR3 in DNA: TGTGCCAGTAGTACGGGACTGAGTAATGAAAAACTGTTTTTT. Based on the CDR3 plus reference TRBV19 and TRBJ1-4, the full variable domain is DGGITQSPKYLFRKEGQNVTLSCEQNLNHDAMYWYRQDPGQGLRLIYYSQIVNDFQKGDIAEGYSVSREKKESFPLTVTSAQKNPTAFYLCASSTGLSNEKLFFGSGTQLSVL.

The CDR3 sequence is CASSLFLAGGDYEQYF. Written as DNA, the CDR3 is TGCGCCAGCAGCCTGTTTTTAGCGGGAGGTGACTACGAGCAGTACTTC. The chain employs TRBV5-1 and TRBJ2-7, with 10 bases matching TRBD2. This CDR3 spans 16 amino acids. V lost 4 bases and J lost 3; bases outside the gene matches: 10. Germline CDR1 SGHRS, CDR2 YFSETQ.

The CDR3 sequence is CASSSQLKVNTGELFF. Written as DNA, the CDR3 is TGTGCCAGTAGTTCCCAGTTAAAGGTGAACACCGGGGAGCTGTTTTTT. V is TRBV19 and J is TRBJ2-2; D gene unclear. The CDR3 loop spans 16 amino acids. Germline-derived CDR1 and CDR2 are LNHDA and SQIVND (reference sequence). V lost 5 bases and J lost 1, with 14 bases in between.

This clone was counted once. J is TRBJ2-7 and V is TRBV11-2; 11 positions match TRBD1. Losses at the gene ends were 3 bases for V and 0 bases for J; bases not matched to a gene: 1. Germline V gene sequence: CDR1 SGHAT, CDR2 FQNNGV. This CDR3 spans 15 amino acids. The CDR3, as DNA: TGTGCCAGCAGCTTTGGGACAGGGGGCTCCTACGAGCAGTACTTC. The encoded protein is CASSFGTGGSYEQYF.

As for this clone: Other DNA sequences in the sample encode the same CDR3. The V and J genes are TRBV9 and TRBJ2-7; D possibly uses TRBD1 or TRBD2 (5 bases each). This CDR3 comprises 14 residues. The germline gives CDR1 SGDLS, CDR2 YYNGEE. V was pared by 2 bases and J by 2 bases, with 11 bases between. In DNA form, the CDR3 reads TGTGCCAGCAGCGTGGGGACGGAGCCCTACGAGCAGTACTTC. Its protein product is CASSVGTEPYEQYF. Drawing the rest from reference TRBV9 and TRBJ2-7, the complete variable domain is DSGVTQTPKHLITATGQRVTLRCSPRSGDLSVYWYQQSLDQGLQFLIQYYNGEERAKGNILERFSAQQFPDLHSELNLSSLELGDSALYFCASSVGTEPYEQYFGPGTRLTVT.

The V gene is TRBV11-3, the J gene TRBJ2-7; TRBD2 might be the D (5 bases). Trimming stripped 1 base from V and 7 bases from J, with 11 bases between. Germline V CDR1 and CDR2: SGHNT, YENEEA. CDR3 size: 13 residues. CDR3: CASSLGGEREQYF. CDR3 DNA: TGTGCCAGCAGCTTAGGGGGTGAGCGGGAGCAGTACTTC.

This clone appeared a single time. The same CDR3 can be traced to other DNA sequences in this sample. Written as DNA, the CDR3 is TGCGCCAGCAGCTTGGAACCGAACTCCTACGAGCAGTACTTC. Translated, it gives CASSLEPNSYEQYF. The V gene is TRBV5-1, the J gene TRBJ2-7; no clear D. Trimming took off 0 bases at V and 0 bases at J, with 7 bases between the two ends. This CDR3 is built from 14 residues. Germline CDR1 reads SGHRS; CDR2 reads YFSETQ.

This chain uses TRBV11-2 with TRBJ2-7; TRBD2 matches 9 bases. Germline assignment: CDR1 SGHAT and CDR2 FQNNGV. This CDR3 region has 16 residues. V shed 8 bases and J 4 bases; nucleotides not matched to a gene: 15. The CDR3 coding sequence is TGTGCCAGCCGCAGCTGGGGGAGGACTAGCGCGTACGAGCAGTACTTC. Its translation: CASRSWGRTSAYEQYF.

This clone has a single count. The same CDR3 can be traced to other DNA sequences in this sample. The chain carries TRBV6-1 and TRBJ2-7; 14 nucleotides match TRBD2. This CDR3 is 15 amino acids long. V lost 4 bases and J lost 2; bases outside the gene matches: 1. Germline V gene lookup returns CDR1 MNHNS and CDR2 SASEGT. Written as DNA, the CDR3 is TGTGCCAGCAGTGGACTAGCGGGAGGGCCCTACGAGCAGTACTTC. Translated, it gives CASSGLAGGPYEQYF.

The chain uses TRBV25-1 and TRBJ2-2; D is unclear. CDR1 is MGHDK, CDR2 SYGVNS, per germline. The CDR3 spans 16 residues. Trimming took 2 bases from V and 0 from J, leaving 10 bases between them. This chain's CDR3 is CASSESVRANTGELFF. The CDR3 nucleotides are TGTGCCAGCAGTGAAAGTGTACGGGCGAACACCGGGGAGCTGTTTTTT.

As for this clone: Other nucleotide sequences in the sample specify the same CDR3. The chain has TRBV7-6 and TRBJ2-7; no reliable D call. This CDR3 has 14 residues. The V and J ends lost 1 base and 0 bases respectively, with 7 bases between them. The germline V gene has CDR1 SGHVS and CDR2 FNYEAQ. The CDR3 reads CASSLVGSSYEQYF. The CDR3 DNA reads TGTGCCAGCAGCTTAGTCGGTTCCTCCTACGAGCAGTACTTC. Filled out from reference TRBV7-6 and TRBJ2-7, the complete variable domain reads GAGVSQSPRYKVTKRGQDVALRCDPISGHVSLYWYRQALGQGPEFLTYFNYEAQQDKSGLPNDRFSAERPEGSISTLTIQRTEQRDSAMYRCASSLVGSSYEQYFGPGTRLTVT.

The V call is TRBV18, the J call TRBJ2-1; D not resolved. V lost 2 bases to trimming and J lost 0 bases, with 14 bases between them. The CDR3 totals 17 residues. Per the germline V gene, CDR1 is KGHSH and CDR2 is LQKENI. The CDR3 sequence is CASSPRLQSSSYNEQFF. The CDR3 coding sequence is TGTGCCAGCTCACCAAGGTTACAGTCTAGCTCCTACAATGAGCAGTTCTTC.

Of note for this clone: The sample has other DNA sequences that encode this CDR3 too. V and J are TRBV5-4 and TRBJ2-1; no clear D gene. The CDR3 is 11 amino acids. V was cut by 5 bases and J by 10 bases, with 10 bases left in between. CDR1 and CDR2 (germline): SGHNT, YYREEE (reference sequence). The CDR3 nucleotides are TGTGCCAGCAGTCTTACGCGGGAGCAGTTCTTC. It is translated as CASSLTREQFF.

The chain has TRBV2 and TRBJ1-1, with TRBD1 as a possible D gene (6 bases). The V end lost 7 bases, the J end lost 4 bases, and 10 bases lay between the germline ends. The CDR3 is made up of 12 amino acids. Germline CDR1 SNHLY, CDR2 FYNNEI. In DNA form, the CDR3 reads TGTGCCAGCATTAGGGGGAGCACTGAAGCTTTCTTT. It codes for CASIRGSTEAFF. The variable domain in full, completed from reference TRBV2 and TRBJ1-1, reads EPEVTQTPSHQVTQMGQEVILRCVPISNHLYFYWYRQILGQKVEFLVSFYNNEISEKSEIFDDQFSVERPDGSNFTLKIRSTKLEDSAMYFCASIRGSTEAFFGQGTRLTVV.

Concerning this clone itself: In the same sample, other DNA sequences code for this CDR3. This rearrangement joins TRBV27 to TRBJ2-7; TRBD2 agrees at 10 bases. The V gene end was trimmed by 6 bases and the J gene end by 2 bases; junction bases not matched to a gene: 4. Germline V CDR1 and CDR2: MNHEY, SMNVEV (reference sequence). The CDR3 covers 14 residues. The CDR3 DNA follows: TGTGCCAGCAGCCGGACTAGCGGTGCCTACGAGCAGTACTTC. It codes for CASSRTSGAYEQYF.

The CDR3 DNA follows: TGCGCCAGCAGCTGGCCCCTAGCGGGAGGCAACGAGCAGTACTTC. Translation: CASSWPLAGGNEQYF. The chain couples TRBV5-1 to TRBJ2-7; 11 bases are shared with TRBD2. Germline V gene lookup returns CDR1 SGHRS and CDR2 YFSETQ. V shed 3 bases, J shed 5 bases, and the junction held 7 bases outside the gene matches. The CDR3 has 15 amino acids.

The CDR3 is CASSVSGQGRIGEAFF. DNA of the CDR3: TGTGCCAGCAGCGTATCGGGACAGGGGCGAATTGGTGAAGCTTTCTTT. The V and J genes are TRBV9 and TRBJ1-1; 10 nucleotides line up with TRBD1. The CDR3 totals 16 residues. Germline loops: CDR1 SGDLS, CDR2 YYNGEE. V shed 1 base and J 7 bases; nucleotides not matched to a gene: 10.

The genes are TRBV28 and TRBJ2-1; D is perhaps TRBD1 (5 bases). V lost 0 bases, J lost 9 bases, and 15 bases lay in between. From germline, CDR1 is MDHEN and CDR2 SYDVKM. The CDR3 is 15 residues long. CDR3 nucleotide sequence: TGTGCCAGCAGTTTATGGGAGAATGGAAGGGGTGAGCAGTTCTTC. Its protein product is CASSLWENGRGEQFF.

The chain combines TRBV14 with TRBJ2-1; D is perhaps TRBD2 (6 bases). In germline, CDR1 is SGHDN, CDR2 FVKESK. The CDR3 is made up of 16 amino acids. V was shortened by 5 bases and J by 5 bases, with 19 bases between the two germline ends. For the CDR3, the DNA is TGTGCCAGCAGCACCCGGGGAGGCTTGCCACACAATGAGCAGTTCTTC. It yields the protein CASSTRGGLPHNEQFF. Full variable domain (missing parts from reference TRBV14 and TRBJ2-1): EAGVTQFPSHSVIEKGQTVTLRCDPISGHDNLYWYRRVMGKEIKFLLHFVKESKQDESGMPNNRFLAERTGGTYSTLKVQPAELEDSGVYFCASSTRGGLPHNEQFFGPGTRLTVL.

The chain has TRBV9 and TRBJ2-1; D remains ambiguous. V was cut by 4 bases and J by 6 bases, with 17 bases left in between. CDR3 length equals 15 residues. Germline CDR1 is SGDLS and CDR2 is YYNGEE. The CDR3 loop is CASSSEGLWSNEQFF. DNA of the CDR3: TGTGCCAGCAGCTCCGAAGGCCTGTGGTCCAATGAGCAGTTCTTC.

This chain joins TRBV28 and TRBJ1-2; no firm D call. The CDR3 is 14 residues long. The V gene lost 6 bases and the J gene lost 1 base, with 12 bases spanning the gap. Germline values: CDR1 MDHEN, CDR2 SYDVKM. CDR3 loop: CASRPVLLNYGYTF. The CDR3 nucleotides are TGTGCCAGCAGGCCCGTCCTTCTTAACTATGGCTACACCTTC.

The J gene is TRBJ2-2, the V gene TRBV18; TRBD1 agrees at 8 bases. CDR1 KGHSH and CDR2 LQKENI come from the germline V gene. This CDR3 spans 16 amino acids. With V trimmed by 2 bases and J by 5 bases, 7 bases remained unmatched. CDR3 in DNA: TGTGCCAGCTCACCAATGGACAGGGATCGGACCGGGGAGCTGTTTTTT. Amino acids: CASSPMDRDRTGELFF.

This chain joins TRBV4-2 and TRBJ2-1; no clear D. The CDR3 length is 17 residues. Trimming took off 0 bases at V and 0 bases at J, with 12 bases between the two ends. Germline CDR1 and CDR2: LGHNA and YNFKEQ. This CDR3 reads CASSQDGSESSYNEQFF. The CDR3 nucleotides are TGTGCCAGCAGCCAAGACGGGTCGGAGAGCTCCTACAATGAGCAGTTCTTC.

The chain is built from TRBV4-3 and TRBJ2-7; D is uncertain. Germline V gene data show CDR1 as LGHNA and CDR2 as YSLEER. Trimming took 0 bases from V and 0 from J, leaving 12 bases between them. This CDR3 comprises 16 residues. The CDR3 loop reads CASSQDSRQASYEQYF. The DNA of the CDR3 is TGCGCCAGCAGCCAAGATTCCCGGCAGGCCTCCTACGAGCAGTACTTC.

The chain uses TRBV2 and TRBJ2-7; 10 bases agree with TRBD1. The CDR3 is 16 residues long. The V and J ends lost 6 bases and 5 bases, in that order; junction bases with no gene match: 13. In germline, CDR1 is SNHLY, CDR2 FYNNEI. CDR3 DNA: TGTGCCAGCAGGAGGATCTCGGGACAGGGGTTCCACGAGCAGTACTTC. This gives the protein CASRRISGQGFHEQYF.

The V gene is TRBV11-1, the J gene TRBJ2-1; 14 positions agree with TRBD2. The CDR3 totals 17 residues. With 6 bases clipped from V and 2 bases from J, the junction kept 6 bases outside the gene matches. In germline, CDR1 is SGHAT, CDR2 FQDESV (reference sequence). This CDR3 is CASSKGTSGSAYNEQFF. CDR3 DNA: TGTGCCAGCAGTAAAGGGACTAGCGGGAGCGCCTACAATGAGCAGTTCTTC.